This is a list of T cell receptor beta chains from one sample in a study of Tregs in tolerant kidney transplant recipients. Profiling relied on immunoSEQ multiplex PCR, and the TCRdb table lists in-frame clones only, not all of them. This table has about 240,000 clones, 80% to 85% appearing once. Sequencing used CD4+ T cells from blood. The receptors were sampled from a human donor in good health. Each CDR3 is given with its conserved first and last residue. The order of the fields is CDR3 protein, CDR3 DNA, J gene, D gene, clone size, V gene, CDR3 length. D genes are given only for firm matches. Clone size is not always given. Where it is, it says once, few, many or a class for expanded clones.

CDR3aa: CASRSEKLFF
CDR3nt: TGTGCCAGTAGGAGTGAAAAACTGTTTTTT
j_gene: TRBJ1-4
d_gene: NA
abundance: NA
v_gene: TRBV19
len: 10

CDR3aa: CASSLSQGGYTF
CDR3nt: TGTGCCAGCAGCTTATCCCAGGGTGGCTACACCTTC
j_gene: TRBJ1-2
d_gene: NA
abundance: NA
v_gene: TRBV7-9
len: 12

CDR3aa: CASSIPRAQETEAFF
CDR3nt: TGTGCCAGTAGTATACCCCGCGCGCAAGAGACTGAAGCTTTCTTT
j_gene: TRBJ1-1
d_gene: NA
abundance: NA
v_gene: TRBV19
len: 15

CDR3aa: CASSLSGDLYGYTF
CDR3nt: TGTGCCAGCAGCTTATCGGGAGACCTCTATGGCTACACCTTC
j_gene: TRBJ1-2
d_gene: NA
abundance: NA
v_gene: TRBV11-2
len: 14

CDR3aa: CASSLKAGDLTVYYEQYF
CDR3nt: TGCGCCAGCAGCTTGAAAGCAGGCGATTTGACAGTTTACTACGAGCAGTACTTC
j_gene: TRBJ2-7
d_gene: NA
abundance: NA
v_gene: TRBV5-1
len: 18

CDR3aa: CASSMSRGSETQYF
CDR3nt: TGTGCCAGCAGCATGAGCCGTGGGTCTGAGACCCAGTACTTC
j_gene: TRBJ2-5
d_gene: NA
abundance: NA
v_gene: TRBV6-5
len: 14

CDR3aa: CASSTSGPYEQYF
CDR3nt: TGCGCCAGCAGCACTAGCGGACCCTACGAGCAGTACTTC
j_gene: TRBJ2-7
d_gene: TRBD2
abundance: few
v_gene: TRBV10-1
len: 13

CDR3aa: CASSVGQNTEAFF
CDR3nt: TGCGCCAGCAGCGTGGGACAGAACACTGAAGCTTTCTTT
j_gene: TRBJ1-1
d_gene: NA
abundance: NA
v_gene: TRBV5-1
len: 13

CDR3aa: CAWSEDRGRIDTGELFF
CDR3nt: TGTGCCTGGAGTGAGGACAGGGGGCGCATCGACACCGGGGAGCTGTTTTTT
j_gene: TRBJ2-2
d_gene: TRBD1
abundance: NA
v_gene: TRBV30
len: 17

CDR3aa: CASSDSYSNQPQHF
CDR3nt: TGTGCCAGCAGTGACAGCTATAGCAATCAGCCCCAGCATTTT
j_gene: TRBJ1-5
d_gene: NA
abundance: NA
v_gene: TRBV2
len: 14

CDR3aa: CASSPSRSRSGGAYEQYF
CDR3nt: TGTGCCAGCAGCCCCTCACGTAGCCGTAGCGGGGGGGCCTACGAGCAGTACTTC
j_gene: TRBJ2-7
d_gene: TRBD2
abundance: NA
v_gene: TRBV7-8
len: 18

CDR3aa: CASSLAGTGAEKLFF
CDR3nt: TGCGCCAGCAGCTTGGCCGGGACAGGGGCCGAAAAACTGTTTTTT
j_gene: TRBJ1-4
d_gene: TRBD1
abundance: NA
v_gene: TRBV5-1
len: 15

CDR3aa: CASSLLGTEQETQYF
CDR3nt: TGCGCCAGCAGCTTACTCGGGACAGAGCAAGAGACCCAGTACTTC
j_gene: TRBJ2-5
d_gene: TRBD1
abundance: NA
v_gene: TRBV5-1
len: 15

CDR3aa: CASSLSNPTRAKNIQYF
CDR3nt: TGTGCCAGCAGCTTGTCGAACCCGACCAGAGCCAAAAACATTCAGTACTTC
j_gene: TRBJ2-4
d_gene: NA
abundance: NA
v_gene: TRBV5-4
len: 17

CDR3aa: CASSSLGGNYEQYF
CDR3nt: TGTGCCAGCAGCAGCCTAGGCGGGAACTACGAGCAGTACTTC
j_gene: TRBJ2-7
d_gene: NA
abundance: NA
v_gene: TRBV7-9
len: 14

CDR3aa: CASSYRAGQETQYF
CDR3nt: TGTGCCAGCAGTTACAGGGCAGGCCAAGAGACCCAGTACTTC
j_gene: TRBJ2-5
d_gene: NA
abundance: NA
v_gene: TRBV6-5
len: 14

CDR3aa: CASTKLDRDTEAFF
CDR3nt: TGTGCCAGTACCAAACTGGACAGGGACACTGAAGCTTTCTTT
j_gene: TRBJ1-1
d_gene: TRBD1
abundance: NA
v_gene: TRBV19
len: 14

CDR3aa: CASSPRSLGNTEAFF
CDR3nt: TGTGCCAGCTCACCACGAAGTTTAGGGAACACTGAAGCTTTCTTT
j_gene: TRBJ1-1
d_gene: NA
abundance: few
v_gene: TRBV18
len: 15

CDR3aa: CASSLGRSYEQYF
CDR3nt: TGCGCCAGCAGCTTGGGCCGGTCCTACGAGCAGTACTTC
j_gene: TRBJ2-7
d_gene: NA
abundance: NA
v_gene: TRBV5-1
len: 13

CDR3aa: CATSSPPRGTEAFF
CDR3nt: TGTGCCACCAGCTCCCCCCCAAGGGGGACTGAAGCTTTCTTT
j_gene: TRBJ1-1
d_gene: NA
abundance: NA
v_gene: TRBV15
len: 14

CDR3aa: CASRNGQDSGYTF
CDR3nt: TGTGCCAGCAGGAACGGACAGGACTCTGGCTACACCTTC
j_gene: TRBJ1-2
d_gene: TRBD1
abundance: NA
v_gene: TRBV28
len: 13

CDR3aa: CASSEARAKQYF
CDR3nt: TGTGCCAGCAGTGAAGCCCGGGCGAAGCAGTACTTC
j_gene: TRBJ2-7
d_gene: NA
abundance: few
v_gene: TRBV2
len: 12

CDR3aa: CASSEYRNGYEQYF
CDR3nt: TGCGCCAGCAGTGAGTATAGAAACGGGTACGAGCAGTACTTC
j_gene: TRBJ2-7
d_gene: NA
abundance: NA
v_gene: TRBV10-1
len: 14

CDR3aa: CASSQVRARGPIDPYEQYF
CDR3nt: TGCGCCAGCAGCCAAGTCCGGGCCAGAGGCCCTATTGATCCCTACGAGCAGTACTTC
j_gene: TRBJ2-7
d_gene: NA
abundance: NA
v_gene: TRBV4-1
len: 19

CDR3aa: CSVEAYSGGYTF
CDR3nt: TGCAGCGTTGAAGCCTACTCGGGGGGCTACACCTTC
j_gene: TRBJ1-2
d_gene: NA
abundance: NA
v_gene: TRBV29-1
len: 12

CDR3aa: CASTLPGDHNEQFF
CDR3nt: TGTGCCAGCACCTTGCCCGGGGACCACAATGAGCAGTTCTTC
j_gene: TRBJ2-1
d_gene: NA
abundance: NA
v_gene: TRBV9
len: 14

CDR3aa: CASSAGTGPAAFF
CDR3nt: TGTGCCAGCAGTGCCGGGACAGGCCCAGCGGCTTTCTTT
j_gene: TRBJ1-1
d_gene: TRBD1
abundance: few
v_gene: TRBV6-1
len: 13

CDR3aa: CSVAVPSYEQYF
CDR3nt: TGCAGCGTTGCAGTACCCTCCTACGAGCAGTACTTC
j_gene: TRBJ2-7
d_gene: NA
abundance: NA
v_gene: TRBV29-1
len: 12

CDR3aa: CASSPPTGRAAGYTF
CDR3nt: TGTGCCAGCAGCCCCCCGACAGGGAGGGCGGCCGGCTACACCTTC
j_gene: TRBJ1-2
d_gene: TRBD1
abundance: few
v_gene: TRBV14
len: 15

CDR3aa: CASKPRQGNTEAFF
CDR3nt: TGTGCCAGCAAACCCCGACAGGGGAACACTGAAGCTTTCTTT
j_gene: TRBJ1-1
d_gene: TRBD1
abundance: NA
v_gene: TRBV27
len: 14